The clone carrying this TCR beta chain came up a few times. PCR used 60 Vbeta primers and 13 Jbeta primers. Only in-frame clones appear in the TCRdb table, and some are missing; sequencing was by immunoSEQ multiplex PCR. The data hold roughly 70,000 clones, with roughly four fifths observed a single time. This specimen belongs to a study of cytomegalovirus exposure and HLA in healthy donors. At collection, donors were nominally healthy, but unrecorded immune exposures were probable. The CDR3 covers 14 residues. The V segment lost 6 bases and the J segment 3 bases; nucleotides outside the gene matches: 5. Germline V gene lookup returns CDR1 MDHEN and CDR2 SYDVKM.

This TCR was sampled from a man aged 45-65 years in good health and CMV-seronegative. The sample taken for sequencing was PBMCs. The chain uses TRBV28 and TRBJ1-2; TRBD1 matches at 9 bases. The CDR3 DNA reads TGTGCCAGCAGAACAGGGGGCACGTACTATGGCTACACCTTC. Amino acids: CASRTGGTYYGYTF.